This TCR beta chain was profiled in a study of OX40 agonist ivuxolimab in advanced cancers. Study-level background: Dose-escalation patients had hepatocellular carcinoma, melanoma, renal cell or head and neck cancer.

Blood sampling was done at baseline, cycle 4 day 1, and cycle 7 day 1. Assay used: immunoSEQ multiplex PCR; TCRdb lists only in-frame clones, some missing. The table includes approximately 98,000 clones, 70% to 85% detected once. To note about this clone: Its antigen remains unidentified.

The study, taken as a whole, reports: Averaging showed that CD8+ T cells had more expanded clones than CD4+ did.

The receptor comes from an adult with an advanced solid tumor such as melanoma, head and neck, liver or kidney cancer. The specimen was CD4+ or CD8+ T cells sorted from blood, collected in a trial of the OX40 agonist ivuxolimab.

CDR3 sequence (DNA): TGTGCCAGTAGTACTAGCGGGGGGTTCCAAGAGACCCAGTACTTC. As protein: CASSTSGGFQETQYF. This chain links TRBV19 with TRBJ2-5; 11 nucleotides align to TRBD2. Germline assignment: CDR1 LNHDA and CDR2 SQIVND (reference sequence). This CDR3 has 15 residues. Trimming took 4 bases from V and 1 from J; bases not matched to a gene: 2.